Shown below are 24 T cell receptor beta chains from a single sample sequenced in a study of shared T cell receptors in the human thymus. The assay was immunoSEQ multiplex PCR, and TCRdb's table has in-frame clones only and misses some. The profile shows a few hundred thousand clones, around 95% of them singletons. The source material was thymocytes. The receptors stem from a human donor.

The chain joins TRBV14 to TRBJ2-3; D may be TRBD1 (7 bases). Per germline, CDR1 SGHDN and CDR2 FVKESK. Trimming shortened V by 5 bases and J by 6 bases, and 18 bases separated the two germline ends. The CDR3 loop spans 15 amino acids. This CDR3 is CASSEGQDYHDTQYF. The CDR3 nucleotides are TGTGCCAGCAGCGAAGGACAGGACTACCACGATACGCAGTATTTT. Looking up the rest from reference TRBV14 and TRBJ2-3 gives the full variable domain: EAGVTQFPSHSVIEKGQTVTLRCDPISGHDNLYWYRRVMGKEIKFLLHFVKESKQDESGMPNNRFLAERTGGTYSTLKVQPAELEDSGVYFCASSEGQDYHDTQYFGPGTRLTVL.

V usage is TRBV28 and J usage is TRBJ2-5, with 8 positions matching TRBD1. V was pared by 5 bases and J by 4 bases, with 9 bases of the junction left unmatched. Germline assignment: CDR1 MDHEN and CDR2 SYDVKM. The CDR3 runs to 15 residues. CDR3 in amino acids: CASSPPQGARETQYF. CDR3 in DNA: TGTGCCAGCAGTCCCCCGCAGGGGGCCCGAGAGACCCAGTACTTC.

V gene TRBV7-9 combines with J gene TRBJ2-3; a possible D gene is TRBD1 (6 bases). CDR1 and CDR2 from the germline V gene are SEHNR and FQNEAQ (reference sequence). Trimming removed 1 base at V and 3 bases at J, with 11 bases between. CDR3 length: 15 amino acids. The CDR3 region has the DNA TGTGCCAGCAGCTTAGGAGAGCAGGGGACAGATACGCAGTATTTT. It yields the protein CASSLGEQGTDTQYF. The entire variable domain, with the rest obtained from reference TRBV7-9 and TRBJ2-3, is as follows: DTGVSQNPRHKITKRGQNVTFRCDPISEHNRLYWYRQTLGQGPEFLTYFQNEAQLEKSRLLSDRFSAERPKGSFSTLEIQRTEQGDSAMYLCASSLGEQGTDTQYFGPGTRLTVL.

The chain joins TRBV9 to TRBJ2-5, with D possibly TRBD2 on 5 matching bases. CDR3 length equals 13 residues. The V end was cut by 3 bases, the J end by 2 bases, with 8 bases between. CDR1 SGDLS and CDR2 YYNGEE come from the germline V gene. Here the CDR3 DNA reads TGTGCCAGCAGCGGGGAGCTTCAAGAGACCCAGTACTTC. Its protein is CASSGELQETQYF.

The chain is built from TRBV4-1 and TRBJ2-3; unclear D gene. From germline, CDR1 is MGHRA and CDR2 YSYEKL. The CDR3 extends over 13 amino acids. V lost 0 bases and J 6 bases, leaving 7 bases between the germline ends. CDR3 residues: CASSQDTGDTQYF. The CDR3 region has the DNA TGCGCCAGCAGCCAAGATACTGGGGATACGCAGTATTTT.

The V call is TRBV7-9, the J call TRBJ2-3; D not resolved. Germline CDR1 and CDR2: SEHNR and FQNEAQ (reference sequence). The CDR3 consists of 13 residues. V lost 0 bases to trimming and J lost 7 bases, with 8 bases between them. DNA for the CDR3: TGTGCCAGCAGCTTAGCGACCCTAAATACGCAGTATTTT. Protein sequence: CASSLATLNTQYF.

Only a few counts were recorded for this clone. The chain links TRBV18 to TRBJ1-2, with D uncertain. Looked up from germline, CDR1 is KGHSH and CDR2 is LQKENI. The V end lost 3 bases, the J end lost 3 bases, and 2 bases lay between the germline ends. The CDR3 has 11 amino acids. Here the CDR3 reads CASSPHYGYTF. CDR3 DNA sequence: TGTGCCAGCTCACCCCACTATGGCTACACCTTC.

The rearrangement joins TRBV4-1 to TRBJ2-6; D may be TRBD1 (6 bases). V shed 0 bases and J shed 0 bases, with 21 bases lying between them. Germline-derived CDR1 and CDR2 are MGHRA and YSYEKL. The CDR3 extends over 21 amino acids. DNA of the CDR3: TGCGCCAGCAGCCAAGATTTGACCCACAGGGCCCGAATCTCTGGGGCCAACGTCCTGACTTTC. Protein sequence: CASSQDLTHRARISGANVLTF.

The rearrangement uses TRBV27 and TRBJ1-1, with D perhaps matching TRBD1 (6 bases). The germline gives CDR1 MNHEY, CDR2 SMNVEV (reference sequence). The CDR3 length is 14 residues. V lost 9 bases, J lost 0 bases, and 14 bases lay in between. CDR3 bases: TGTGCCAGTAGGCCCAGGGGCGTGAACACTGAAGCTTTCTTT. Translated: CASRPRGVNTEAFF.

The V call is TRBV5-4, the J call TRBJ2-5, with 13 bases identical to TRBD2. J was trimmed by 1 base and V by 4 bases; bases with no gene match: 13. Looked up from germline, CDR1 is SGHNT and CDR2 is YYREEE (reference sequence). The CDR3 has 19 amino acids. The CDR3 sequence is CASSTRPGLAGPRQETQYF. CDR3 DNA sequence: TGTGCCAGCAGCACAAGACCGGGACTAGCGGGACCCCGCCAAGAGACCCAGTACTTC.

This chain links TRBV5-1 with TRBJ2-1; a possible D gene is TRBD2 (6 bases). There are 15 residues in the CDR3. Germline V CDR1 and CDR2: SGHRS, YFSETQ. V dropped 4 bases and J dropped 5 bases, with 16 bases sitting between them. This chain's CDR3 is CASSPGTFVHNEQFF. DNA for the CDR3: TGCGCCAGCAGCCCCGGGACTTTCGTCCACAATGAGCAGTTCTTC.

The chain recombines TRBV7-9 with TRBJ1-1; D is unresolved. This CDR3 contains 18 residues. Trimming removed 3 bases from V and 3 bases from J, with 23 bases in between. Germline CDR1 and CDR2: SEHNR and FQNEAQ (reference sequence). This CDR3 reads CASSLFPPTRWQDTEAFF. The CDR3 region has the DNA TGTGCCAGCAGCTTGTTTCCCCCCACACGCTGGCAAGACACTGAAGCTTTCTTT.

V is TRBV10-3 and J is TRBJ2-3, with 12 bases that match TRBD2. CDR1 and CDR2 from the germline V gene are ENHRY and SYGVKD. Losses at the gene ends were 10 bases for V and 6 bases for J; bases not matched to a gene: 5. CDR3 length equals 13 residues. CDR3 coding DNA: TGTGCCACCGGACTAGCGGGAATGGATACGCAGTATTTT. It yields the protein CATGLAGMDTQYF.

The chain joins TRBV6-1 to TRBJ2-1, with TRBD1 as a possible D gene (5 bases). This CDR3 is 12 amino acids long. The germline V gene encodes CDR1 MNHNS and CDR2 SASEGT. V lost 4 bases, J lost 9 bases, and 10 bases lay in between. CDR3 nucleotides: TGTGCCAGCAGTGCCACAGGTCCTGAGCAGTTCTTC. Its protein is CASSATGPEQFF.

J is TRBJ2-3 and V is TRBV12-5; TRBD2 might be the D (6 bases). Germline V gives CDR1 LGHNT, CDR2 FRNRAP. The CDR3 sequence is 14 residues long. The V end lost 3 bases, the J end lost 8 bases, and 15 bases lay between the germline ends. CDR3 protein: CASGFRGRSSTQYF. The CDR3 DNA is TGTGCTAGTGGTTTCCGAGGGAGGAGTAGTACGCAGTATTTT.

The table lists this clone with a count of one. The chain combines TRBV9 with TRBJ2-1; D gene unclear. This CDR3 has 16 residues. Germline V gene data show CDR1 as SGDLS and CDR2 as YYNGEE. Trimming took off 0 bases at V and 4 bases at J, with 14 bases between the two ends. The CDR3, as DNA: TGTGCCAGCAGCGTAGTTAGTGGGATTCTATACAATGAGCAGTTCTTC. Residues: CASSVVSGILYNEQFF.

This chain links TRBV28 with TRBJ1-5; no clear D gene. The CDR3 length is 14 residues. The germline CDR1 and CDR2 sequences are MDHEN and SYDVKM. Trimming stripped 7 bases from V and 4 bases from J, with 14 bases between. The CDR3 DNA is TGTGCCAGCAAGATCAGGTCCCTTAATCAGCCCCAGCATTTT. Protein sequence: CASKIRSLNQPQHF.

This clone was found once. The V and J genes are TRBV28 and TRBJ1-1; D remains unclear. In germline, CDR1 is MDHEN, CDR2 SYDVKM. Trimming took off 3 bases at V and 4 bases at J, with 6 bases between the two ends. The CDR3 runs 12 residues. The CDR3 bases are TGTGCCAGCAGTTTGGAAGGCACTGAAGCTTTCTTT. Translation gives CASSLEGTEAFF.

This clone was picked up one time. The chain combines TRBV4-1 with TRBJ1-2; TRBD1 matches 9 bases. V lost 3 bases to trimming and J lost 6 bases; unmatched junction nucleotides: 8. The CDR3 runs to 15 residues. The germline V gene has CDR1 MGHRA and CDR2 YSYEKL. The DNA for the CDR3 is TGCGCCAGCAGCCAGACCGGGACAGGGATAGATGGCTACACCTTC. Amino acids: CASSQTGTGIDGYTF.

This rearrangement joins TRBV7-6 to TRBJ1-1; D not resolved. The ends were cut back, 0 bases at V and 5 bases at J, with 10 bases in the middle. CDR3 length: 14 amino acids. The germline CDR1 and CDR2 sequences are SGHVS and FNYEAQ. The CDR3 protein is CASSLARPGTEAFF. CDR3 DNA sequence: TGTGCCAGCAGCTTAGCGCGGCCTGGGACTGAAGCTTTCTTT.

CDR3 region: CASSPTRTGNRNTGELFF. Written as DNA, the CDR3 is TGCGCCAGCAGCCCAACAAGGACAGGGAATCGGAACACCGGGGAGCTGTTTTTT. The J gene is TRBJ2-2, the V gene TRBV4-1; 8 nucleotides align to TRBD1. The CDR3 has 18 residues. V shed 4 bases and J 1 base; nucleotides not matched to a gene: 11. Germline CDR1 and CDR2: MGHRA and YSYEKL.

The CDR3 region has the DNA TGTGCCAGCTCACCACCGGGCCCCACCCTGCCAGAGCAGTTCTTC. Its protein is CASSPPGPTLPEQFF. The chain employs TRBV18 and TRBJ2-1, with D unresolved. Per germline, CDR1 KGHSH and CDR2 LQKENI. V lost 0 bases to trimming and J lost 10 bases, with 16 bases between them. This CDR3 has 15 residues.

This clone was counted a single time. This chain joins TRBV4-2 and TRBJ2-3, with TRBD2 identical over 16 bases. The J segment lost 5 bases and the V segment lost 4 bases, leaving 3 bases of the junction unmatched. The CDR3 runs 16 residues. CDR1 is LGHNA and CDR2 is YNFKEQ in the germline V gene. CDR3 nucleotides: TGTGCCAGCAGCCTGGGACTAGCGGGAGGGGTAGATACGCAGTATTTT. Protein: CASSLGLAGGVDTQYF.

CDR3 sequence reads: CASSSPGGPTDTQYF. The CDR3 region has the DNA TGTGCCAGCAGTTCTCCGGGGGGCCCCACAGATACGCAGTATTTT. This chain joins TRBV6-5 and TRBJ2-3, with D perhaps TRBD2 (7 bases). Germline V gene data show CDR1 as MNHEY and CDR2 as SVGAGI. The CDR3 contains 15 residues. The V and J ends lost 4 bases and 2 bases respectively, with 13 bases between them.